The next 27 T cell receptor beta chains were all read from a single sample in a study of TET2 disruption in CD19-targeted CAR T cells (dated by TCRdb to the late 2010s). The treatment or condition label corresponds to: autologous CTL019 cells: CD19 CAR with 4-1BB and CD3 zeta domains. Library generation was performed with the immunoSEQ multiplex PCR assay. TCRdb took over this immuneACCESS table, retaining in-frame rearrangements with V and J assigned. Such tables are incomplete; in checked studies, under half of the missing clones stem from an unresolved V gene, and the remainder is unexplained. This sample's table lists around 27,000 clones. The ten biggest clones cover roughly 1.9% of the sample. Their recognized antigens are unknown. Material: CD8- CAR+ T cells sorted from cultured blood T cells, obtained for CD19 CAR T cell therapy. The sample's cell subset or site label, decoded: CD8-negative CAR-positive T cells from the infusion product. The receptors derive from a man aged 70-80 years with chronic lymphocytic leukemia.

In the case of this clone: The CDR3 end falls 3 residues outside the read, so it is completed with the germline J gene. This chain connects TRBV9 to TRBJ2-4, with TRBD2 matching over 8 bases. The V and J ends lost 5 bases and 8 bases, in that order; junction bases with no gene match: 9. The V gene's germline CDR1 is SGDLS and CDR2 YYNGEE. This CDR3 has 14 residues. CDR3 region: CASSFSGDGDIQYF. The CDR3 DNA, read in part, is TGTGCCAGCAGTTTTAGCGGGGATGGAGACATT.

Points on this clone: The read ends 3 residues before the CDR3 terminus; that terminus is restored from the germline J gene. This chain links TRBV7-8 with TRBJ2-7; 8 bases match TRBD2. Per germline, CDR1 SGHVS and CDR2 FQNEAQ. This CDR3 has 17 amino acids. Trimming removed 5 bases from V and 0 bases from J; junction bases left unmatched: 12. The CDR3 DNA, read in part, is TGTGCCAGCAGCCGCCCCAGAGGCGGGGGGATCTCCTACGAG. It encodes CASSRPRGGGISYE. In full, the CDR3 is CASSRPRGGGISYEQYF.

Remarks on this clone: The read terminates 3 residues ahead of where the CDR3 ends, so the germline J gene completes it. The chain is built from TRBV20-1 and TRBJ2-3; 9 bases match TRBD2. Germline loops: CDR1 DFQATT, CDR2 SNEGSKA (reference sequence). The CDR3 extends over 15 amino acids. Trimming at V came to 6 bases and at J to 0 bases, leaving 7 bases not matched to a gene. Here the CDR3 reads CSAPSAGGSTDTQYF. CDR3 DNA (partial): TGCAGTGCCCCCTCGGCGGGGGGGAGCACAGATACG.

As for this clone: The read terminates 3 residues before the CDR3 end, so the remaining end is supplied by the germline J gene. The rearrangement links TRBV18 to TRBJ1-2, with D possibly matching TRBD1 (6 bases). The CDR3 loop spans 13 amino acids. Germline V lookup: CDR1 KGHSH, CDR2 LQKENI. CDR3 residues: CASSPGQYNDYTF. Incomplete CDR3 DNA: TGTGCCAGCTCACCTGGACAGTACAATGAC.

The DNA read from the CDR3 is TGTGCCAGCAGCCTAAGCGGAGAGGACTACGAC. Amino acid sequence: CASSLSGEDYD. The full-length CDR3 reads as CASSLSGEDYDYTF. The chain recombines TRBV7-2 with TRBJ1-2; no clear D. Read data end 3 residues before the CDR3 end; the end is taken from the germline J gene. The germline CDR1 and CDR2 sequences are SGHTA and FQGNSA. There are 14 residues in the CDR3.

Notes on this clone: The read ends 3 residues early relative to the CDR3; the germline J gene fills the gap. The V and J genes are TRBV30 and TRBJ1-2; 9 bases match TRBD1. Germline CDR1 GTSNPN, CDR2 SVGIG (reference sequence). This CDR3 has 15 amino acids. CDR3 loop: CAWSPGTGSYYEYTF. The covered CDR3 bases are TGTGCCTGGAGCCCTGGGACAGGGTCCTACTACGAA.

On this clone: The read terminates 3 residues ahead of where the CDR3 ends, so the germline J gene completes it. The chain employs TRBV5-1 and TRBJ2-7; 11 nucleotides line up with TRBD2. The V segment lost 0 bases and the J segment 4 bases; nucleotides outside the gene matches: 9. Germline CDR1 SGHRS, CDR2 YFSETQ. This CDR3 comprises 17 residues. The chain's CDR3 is CASSLGWLAGGTYEQYF. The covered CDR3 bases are TGCGCCAGCAGCTTGGGATGGCTAGCGGGGGGAACTTACGAG. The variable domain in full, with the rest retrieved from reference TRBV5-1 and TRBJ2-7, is KAGVTQTPRYLIKTRGQQVTLSCSPISGHRSVSWYQQTPGQGLQFLFEYFSETQRNKGNFPGRFSGRQFSNSRSEMNVSTLELGDSALYLCASSLGWLAGGTYEQYFGPGTRLTVT.

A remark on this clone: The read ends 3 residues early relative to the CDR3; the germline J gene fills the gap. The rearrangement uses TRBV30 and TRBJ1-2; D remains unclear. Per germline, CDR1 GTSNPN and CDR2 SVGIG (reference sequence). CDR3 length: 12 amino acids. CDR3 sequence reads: CAWTFGPGGYTF. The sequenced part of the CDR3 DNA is TGTGCCTGGACGTTTGGGCCTGGAGGC.

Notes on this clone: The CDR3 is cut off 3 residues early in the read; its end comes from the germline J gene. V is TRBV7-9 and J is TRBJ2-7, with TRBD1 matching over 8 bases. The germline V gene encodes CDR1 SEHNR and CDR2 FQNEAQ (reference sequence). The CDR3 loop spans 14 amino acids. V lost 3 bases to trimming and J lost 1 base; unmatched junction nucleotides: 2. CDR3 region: CASSLDRASYEQYF. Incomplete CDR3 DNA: TGTGCCAGCAGCTTGGACAGGGCTTCCTACGAG.

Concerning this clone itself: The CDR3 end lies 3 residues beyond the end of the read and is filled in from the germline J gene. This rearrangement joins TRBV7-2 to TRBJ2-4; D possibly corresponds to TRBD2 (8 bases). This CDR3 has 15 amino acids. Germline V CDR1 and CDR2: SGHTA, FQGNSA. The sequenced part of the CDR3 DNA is TGTGCCAGCAGCACCGGGAGGGGGCGGCACTATGGT. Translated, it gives CASSTGRGRHYG. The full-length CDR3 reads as CASSTGRGRHYGQYF.

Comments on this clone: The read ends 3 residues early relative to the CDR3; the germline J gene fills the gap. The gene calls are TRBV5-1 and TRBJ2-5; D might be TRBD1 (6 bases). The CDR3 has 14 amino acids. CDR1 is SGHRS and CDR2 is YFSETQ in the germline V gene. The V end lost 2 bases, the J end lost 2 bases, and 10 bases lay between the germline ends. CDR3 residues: CASSFGQKQETQYF. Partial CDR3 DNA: TGCGCCAGCAGCTTTGGACAGAAGCAAGAGACC. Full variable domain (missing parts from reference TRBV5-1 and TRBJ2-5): KAGVTQTPRYLIKTRGQQVTLSCSPISGHRSVSWYQQTPGQGLQFLFEYFSETQRNKGNFPGRFSGRQFSNSRSEMNVSTLELGDSALYLCASSFGQKQETQYFGPGTRLLVL.

The part of the CDR3 DNA that was read is TGTGCCAGCAGCCTCCTCTCCTACGAC. As protein: CASSLLSYD. The complete CDR3 sequence is CASSLLSYDYTF. The chain joins TRBV7-8 to TRBJ1-2; D gene ambiguous. The sequenced fragment ends 3 residues before the CDR3 boundary, so the rest is inferred from the germline J gene. Germline loops: CDR1 SGHVS, CDR2 FQNEAQ. This CDR3 has 12 amino acids.

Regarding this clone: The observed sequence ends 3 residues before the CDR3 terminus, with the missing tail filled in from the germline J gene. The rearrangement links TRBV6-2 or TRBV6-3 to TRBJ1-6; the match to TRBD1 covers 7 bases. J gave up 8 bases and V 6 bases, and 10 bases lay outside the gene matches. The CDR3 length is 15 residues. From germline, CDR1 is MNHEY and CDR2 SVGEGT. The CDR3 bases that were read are TGTGCCAGCAGGAACAGACAGGGTGCGGATTCACCC. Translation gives CASRNRQGADSP. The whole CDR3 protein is CASRNRQGADSPLHF.

This CDR3 reads CASSRDTKSEQYF. Partial CDR3 DNA: TGTGCCAGCAGCCGGGACACAAAGAGCGAG. This chain uses TRBV3-1 (or the pseudogene TRBV3-2) with TRBJ2-7; perhaps TRBD1 as D (6 bases). The missing CDR3 end, 3 residues past where the read stops, is filled in from the germline J gene. Trimming removed 4 bases at V and 6 bases at J, with 13 bases between. Germline CDR1 is LGHDT and CDR2 is YNNKEL (reference sequence). The CDR3 runs to 13 residues.

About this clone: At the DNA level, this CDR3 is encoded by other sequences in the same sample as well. The CDR3 DNA, read in part, is TGTGCCAGCAGCTTGGGGGATACAGGGAACTATGGC. This encodes CASSLGDTGNYG. The whole CDR3 region reads CASSLGDTGNYGYTF. V usage is TRBV5-6 and J usage is TRBJ1-2; D is perhaps TRBD1 (6 bases). The read terminates 3 residues ahead of where the CDR3 ends, so the germline J gene completes it. CDR3 length: 15 amino acids. Per the germline V gene, CDR1 is SGHDT and CDR2 is YYEEEE. Trimming took 0 bases from V and 2 from J, leaving 11 bases between them.

The CDR3 bases that were read are TGTGCCAGCAGCTCCCCTCGGGGCACAGATACG. Amino acid sequence: CASSSPRGTDT. The CDR3 as a whole reads CASSSPRGTDTQYF. The chain is built from TRBV5-4 and TRBJ2-3; D unresolved. The sequenced fragment ends 3 residues before the CDR3 boundary, so the rest is inferred from the germline J gene. The V gene's germline CDR1 is SGHNT and CDR2 YYREEE (reference sequence). Trimming stripped 3 bases from V and 1 base from J, with 9 bases between. This CDR3 region has 14 residues. The full variable domain, rest sourced from reference TRBV5-4 and TRBJ2-3, is ETGVTQSPTHLIKTRGQQVTLRCSSQSGHNTVSWYQQALGQGPQFIFQYYREEENGRGNFPPRFSGLQFPNYSSELNVNALELDDSALYLCASSSPRGTDTQYFGPGTRLTVL.

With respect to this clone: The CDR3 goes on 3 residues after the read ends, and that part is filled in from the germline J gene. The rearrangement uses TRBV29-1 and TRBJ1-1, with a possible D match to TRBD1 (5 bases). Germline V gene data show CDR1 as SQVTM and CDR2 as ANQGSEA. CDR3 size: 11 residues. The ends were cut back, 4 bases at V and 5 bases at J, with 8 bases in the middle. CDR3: CSVGKGTEAFF. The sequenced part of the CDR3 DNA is TGCAGCGTTGGTAAGGGGACTGAA.

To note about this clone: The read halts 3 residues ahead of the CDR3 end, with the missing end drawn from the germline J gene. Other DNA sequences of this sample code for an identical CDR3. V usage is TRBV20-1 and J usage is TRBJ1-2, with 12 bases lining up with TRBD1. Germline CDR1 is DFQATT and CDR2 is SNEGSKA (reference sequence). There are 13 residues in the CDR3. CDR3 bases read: TGCAGTGCCCCGGGACAGGGGGCTTGGGGC. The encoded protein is CSAPGQGAWG. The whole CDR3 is CSAPGQGAWGYTF.

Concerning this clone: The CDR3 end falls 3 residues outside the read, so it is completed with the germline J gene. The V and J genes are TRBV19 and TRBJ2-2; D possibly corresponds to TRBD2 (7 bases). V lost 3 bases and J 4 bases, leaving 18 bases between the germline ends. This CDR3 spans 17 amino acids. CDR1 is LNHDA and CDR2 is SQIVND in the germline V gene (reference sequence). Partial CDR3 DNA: TGTGCCAGTAGTATGGGGTCTCGCGGGGGCCTCACCGGGGAG. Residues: CASSMGSRGGLTGE. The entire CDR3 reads CASSMGSRGGLTGELFF.

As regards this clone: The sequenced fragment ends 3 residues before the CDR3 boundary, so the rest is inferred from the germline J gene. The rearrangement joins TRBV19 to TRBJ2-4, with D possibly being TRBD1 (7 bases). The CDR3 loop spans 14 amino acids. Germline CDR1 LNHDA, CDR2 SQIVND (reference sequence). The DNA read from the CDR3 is TGTGCCAGTAGTCCAGGGGGGAGCAATCAGCCT. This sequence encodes CASSPGGSNQP. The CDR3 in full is CASSPGGSNQPQYF.

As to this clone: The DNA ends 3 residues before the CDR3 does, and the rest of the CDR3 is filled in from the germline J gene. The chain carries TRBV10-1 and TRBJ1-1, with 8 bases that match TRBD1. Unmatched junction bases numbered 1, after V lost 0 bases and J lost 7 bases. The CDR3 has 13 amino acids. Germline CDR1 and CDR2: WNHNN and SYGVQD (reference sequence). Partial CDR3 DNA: TGCGCCAGCAGTGAGTCGGGACAGGATGAA. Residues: CASSESGQDE. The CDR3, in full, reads CASSESGQDEAFF.

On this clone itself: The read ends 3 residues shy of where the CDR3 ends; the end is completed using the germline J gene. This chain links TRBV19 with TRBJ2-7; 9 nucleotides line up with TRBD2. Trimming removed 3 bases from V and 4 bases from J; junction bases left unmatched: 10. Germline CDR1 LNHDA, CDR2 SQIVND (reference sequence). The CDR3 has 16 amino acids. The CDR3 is CASSISGGGASYEQYF. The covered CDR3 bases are TGTGCCAGTAGTATTAGCGGCGGGGGGGCATCGTACGAG.

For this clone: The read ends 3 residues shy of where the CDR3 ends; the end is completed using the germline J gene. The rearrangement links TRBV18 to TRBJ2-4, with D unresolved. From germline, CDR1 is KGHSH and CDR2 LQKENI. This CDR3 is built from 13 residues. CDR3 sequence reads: CASSPRSQETQYF. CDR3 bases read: TGTGCCAGCTCACCCAGGAGCCAAGAGACT.

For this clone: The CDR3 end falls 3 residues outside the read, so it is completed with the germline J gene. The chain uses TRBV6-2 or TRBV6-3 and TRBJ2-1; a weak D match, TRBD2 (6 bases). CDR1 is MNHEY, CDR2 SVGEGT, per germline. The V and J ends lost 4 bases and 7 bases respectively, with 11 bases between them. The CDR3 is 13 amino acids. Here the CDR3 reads CASSSALANEQFF. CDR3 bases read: TGTGCCAGCAGTTCTGCCCTAGCGAATGAG.

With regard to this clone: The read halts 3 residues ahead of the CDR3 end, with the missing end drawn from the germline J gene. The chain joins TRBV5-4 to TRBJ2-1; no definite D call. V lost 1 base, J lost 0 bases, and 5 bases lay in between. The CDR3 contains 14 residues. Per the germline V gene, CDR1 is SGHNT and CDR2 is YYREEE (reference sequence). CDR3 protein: CASSLTSSYNEQFF. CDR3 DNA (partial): TGTGCCAGCAGCTTGACTTCCTCCTACAATGAG.

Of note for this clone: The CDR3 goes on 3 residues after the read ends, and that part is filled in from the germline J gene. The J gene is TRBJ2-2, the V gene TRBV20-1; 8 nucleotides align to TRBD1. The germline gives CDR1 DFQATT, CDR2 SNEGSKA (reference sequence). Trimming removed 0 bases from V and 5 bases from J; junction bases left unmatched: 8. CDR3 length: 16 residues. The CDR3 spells CSARETGAGRTGELFF. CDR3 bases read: TGCAGTGCTAGAGAGACAGGGGCGGGTCGAACCGGGGAG.

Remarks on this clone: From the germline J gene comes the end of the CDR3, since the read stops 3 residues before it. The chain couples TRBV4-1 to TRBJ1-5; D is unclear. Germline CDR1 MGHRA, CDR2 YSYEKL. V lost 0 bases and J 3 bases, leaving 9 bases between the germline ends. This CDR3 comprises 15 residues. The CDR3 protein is CASSQEGHPNQPQHF. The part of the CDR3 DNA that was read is TGCGCCAGCAGCCAAGAAGGGCACCCCAATCAGCCC.